Shown below are 27 T cell receptor beta chains from a single sample sequenced in a study of graft-versus-host responses after intestinal transplantation. The protocol was immunoSEQ multiplex PCR, while the TCRdb copy is restricted to in-frame clones and leaves out a portion. The repertoire holds approximately 58,000 clones, with around nine tenths as singletons. Sequenced here: PBMCs, sampled 26 days after transplant. The receptor source for this set is a human patient who received an intestinal transplant, so some T cells may come from the graft donor.

The chain is built from TRBV9 and TRBJ1-1, with TRBD1 as a possible D gene (5 bases). Trimming stripped 4 bases from V and 1 base from J, with 11 bases between. This CDR3 is built from 14 residues. The V gene's germline CDR1 is SGDLS and CDR2 YYNGEE. CDR3 residues: CASSPEGWNTEAFF. DNA of the CDR3: TGTGCCAGCAGCCCGGAGGGGTGGAACACTGAAGCTTTCTTT.

The rearrangement joins TRBV28 to TRBJ1-4; D gene ambiguous. The germline V and J ends were trimmed by 3 bases and 8 bases, with 19 bases remaining between them. From germline, CDR1 is MDHEN and CDR2 SYDVKM. The CDR3 has 16 amino acids. The CDR3: CASSFLAPGESEKLFF. The DNA for the CDR3 is TGTGCCAGCAGTTTTTTAGCCCCCGGGGAGAGCGAAAAACTGTTTTTT.

The CDR3 coding sequence is TGTGCCAGCAGCCCCGGGGGGGTGGGATACAATGAGCAGTTCTTC. It yields the protein CASSPGGVGYNEQFF. V and J are TRBV9 and TRBJ2-1; 8 positions match TRBD2. Germline loops: CDR1 SGDLS, CDR2 YYNGEE. The CDR3 sequence is 15 residues long. Trimming took 4 bases from V and 4 from J; bases not matched to a gene: 7.

The rearrangement links TRBV29-1 to TRBJ2-5; maybe TRBD1 (6 bases). CDR1 and CDR2 from the germline V gene are SQVTM and ANQGSEA. The length of the CDR3 is 16 residues. With 4 bases removed from V and 7 bases from J, the gap between germline ends came to 25 bases. This CDR3 is CSVVLGPGHSSVTQYF. The CDR3 DNA follows: TGCAGCGTTGTACTAGGGCCGGGACACTCTTCTGTGACCCAGTACTTC. The full variable domain, in which reference TRBV29-1 and TRBJ2-5 provide the parts outside the CDR3, is SAVISQKPSRDICQRGTSLTIQCQVDSQVTMMFWYRQQPGQSLTLIATANQGSEATYESGFVIDKFPISRPNLTFSTLTVSNMSPEDSSIYLCSVVLGPGHSSVTQYFGPGTRLLVL.

The chain couples TRBV9 to TRBJ1-2; D gene ambiguous. The length of the CDR3 is 13 residues. Trimming took 0 bases from V and 6 from J, leaving 9 bases between them. The germline V gene has CDR1 SGDLS and CDR2 YYNGEE. CDR3 residues: CASSVDEGDGYTF. CDR3 coding DNA: TGTGCCAGCAGCGTAGACGAGGGAGATGGCTACACCTTC.

The CDR3 protein is CASSLDGAVPNQPQHF. The CDR3 coding sequence is TGTGCCAGCAGCTTAGATGGGGCAGTCCCCAATCAGCCCCAGCATTTT. The chain is built from TRBV7-9 and TRBJ1-5; tentative D call: TRBD1 (5 bases). Per germline, CDR1 SEHNR and CDR2 FQNEAQ (reference sequence). V was trimmed by 1 base and J by 3 bases, leaving 13 bases between them. This CDR3 region has 16 residues.

This clone occurred once. The gene calls are TRBV4-1 and TRBJ1-1, with D perhaps matching TRBD1 (6 bases). There are 13 residues in the CDR3. The ends were cut back, 3 bases at V and 3 bases at J, with 8 bases in the middle. Germline V lookup: CDR1 MGHRA, CDR2 YSYEKL. The CDR3 loop reads CASSQAGDTEAFF. CDR3 nucleotides: TGCGCCAGCAGCCAGGCAGGGGACACTGAAGCTTTCTTT.

About this clone: The conserved phenylalanine or tryptophan is not found at the CDR3 terminus, so this likely reflects a read error. The limits of the CDR3 on the DNA are not certain, so only TCRdb's listed CDR3 is given. V and J are TRBV28 and TRBJ1-6; no check of the table's D call, TRBD1, against the DNA was made. CDR1 and CDR2 from the germline V gene are MDHEN and SYDVKM. The CDR3 length equals 15 residues, ends included. The CDR3 sequence: CASSSPGLASQGNVY.

The V call is TRBV6-5, the J call TRBJ2-3, with a tentative D call TRBD2 (5 bases). V dropped 2 bases and J dropped 3 bases, with 9 bases sitting between them. The CDR3 contains 14 residues. Germline CDR1 and CDR2: MNHEY and SVGAGI. CDR3 in amino acids: CASSYGESTDTQYF. CDR3 in DNA: TGTGCCAGCAGTTACGGGGAGTCTACAGATACGCAGTATTTT.

J is TRBJ1-4 and V is TRBV19, with a possible D match to TRBD1 (5 bases). This CDR3 has 14 residues. V was shortened by 2 bases and J by 15 bases, with 19 bases between the two germline ends. Germline V CDR1 and CDR2: LNHDA, SQIVND (reference sequence). The CDR3 spells CASSISGGDQRVFF. The CDR3 nucleotides read TGTGCCAGTAGTATATCGGGGGGAGATCAACGGGTGTTTTTT.

The sample holds one count of this clone. This sequence joins TRBV13 and TRBJ2-7; perhaps TRBD1 as D (6 bases). Germline CDR1 reads PRHDT; CDR2 reads FYEKMQ (reference sequence). The germline V and J ends were trimmed by 2 bases and 4 bases, with 15 bases remaining between them. There are 15 residues in the CDR3. This CDR3 reads CASSLRSQGKYEQYF. For the CDR3, the DNA is TGTGCCAGCAGCTTACGGTCCCAGGGGAAATACGAGCAGTACTTC.

This rearrangement joins TRBV5-8 to TRBJ1-5, with TRBD1 matching 10 bases. The germline V gene encodes CDR1 SGHTS and CDR2 YDEGEE. There are 16 residues in the CDR3. With 5 bases clipped from V and 0 bases from J, the junction kept 5 bases outside the gene matches. DNA for the CDR3: TGTGCCAGCAGTCCGGACAGGGGGTATAGCAATCAGCCCCAGCATTTT. Translating it yields CASSPDRGYSNQPQHF.

The chain joins TRBV6-4 to TRBJ2-2; D gene ambiguous. V shed 4 bases and J shed 4 bases, with 10 bases lying between them. The CDR3 sequence is 14 residues long. Per germline, CDR1 MRHNA and CDR2 SNTAGT. DNA of the CDR3: TGTGCCAGCAGTGTGCGGTCATTCACCGGGGAGCTGTTTTTT. Its translation: CASSVRSFTGELFF.

V gene TRBV15 combines with J gene TRBJ1-6; D is unclear. The CDR3 runs 16 residues. The V and J ends lost 0 bases and 12 bases respectively, with 18 bases between them. CDR1 and CDR2 (germline): LNHNV, YYDKDF (reference sequence). In DNA, the CDR3 is TGTGCCACCAGCAGAGAGGATGGTCTGAGGGTTTTACCCCTCCACTTT. Protein product: CATSREDGLRVLPLHF.

The gene calls are TRBV5-1 and TRBJ1-5; no clear D gene. CDR1 is SGHRS and CDR2 is YFSETQ in the germline V gene. This CDR3 has 17 residues. Trimming pared 1 base from V and 0 bases from J, leaving 14 bases between. The CDR3: CASSLIPADYSNQPQHF. CDR3 coding DNA: TGCGCCAGCAGCTTGATTCCGGCGGATTATAGCAATCAGCCCCAGCATTTT.

The CDR3 nucleotides are TGTGCCACCAGCAGAGATCTAGGGACAGGGTGGGGCGGGGAGCTGTTTTTT. This codes for CATSRDLGTGWGGELFF. The chain couples TRBV15 to TRBJ2-2; the match to TRBD1 covers 9 bases. CDR3 length: 17 amino acids. Germline loops: CDR1 LNHNV, CDR2 YYDKDF (reference sequence). V was clipped by 0 bases and J by 7 bases; unmatched bases: 9.

The chain uses TRBV28 and TRBJ2-1, with D tentatively TRBD2 (5 bases). The length of the CDR3 is 13 residues. V was cut by 5 bases and J by 5 bases, with 10 bases left in between. Per germline, CDR1 MDHEN and CDR2 SYDVKM. The CDR3 loop is CASSTGLDNEQFF. Here the CDR3 DNA reads TGTGCCAGCAGTACTGGACTCGACAATGAGCAGTTCTTC.

The rearrangement joins TRBV27 to TRBJ2-7; tentatively, D is TRBD1 (7 bases). The germline gives CDR1 MNHEY, CDR2 SMNVEV (reference sequence). Trimming shortened V by 6 bases and J by 0 bases, and 12 bases separated the two germline ends. The CDR3 is 14 residues long. The CDR3 DNA follows: TGTGCCAGCAGCCCAGGGGGGCCCTCCTACGAGCAGTACGTC. Translation gives CASSPGGPSYEQYV.

V gene TRBV14 combines with J gene TRBJ2-2; TRBD1 is a possible D gene (6 bases). Germline CDR1 and CDR2: SGHDN and FVKESK. Trimming removed 2 bases at V and 4 bases at J, with 17 bases between. This CDR3 has 17 amino acids. The CDR3 coding sequence is TGTGCCAGCAGCCAATATTCCTCCGGACAGCTCACCGGGGAGCTGTTTTTT. As protein: CASSQYSSGQLTGELFF.

This clone showed up just a few times. V is TRBV9 and J is TRBJ2-3, with TRBD2 as a possible D gene (5 bases). Trimming shortened V by 3 bases and J by 4 bases, and 15 bases separated the two germline ends. CDR1 is SGDLS and CDR2 is YYNGEE in the germline V gene. This CDR3 is built from 15 residues. The CDR3 loop is CASSGLGNSADTQYF. For the CDR3, the DNA is TGTGCCAGCAGCGGTCTAGGAAATAGCGCAGATACGCAGTATTTT.

The chain recombines TRBV5-1 with TRBJ2-3, with D possibly matching TRBD2 (5 bases). The CDR3 has 12 amino acids. The ends were cut back, 3 bases at V and 9 bases at J, with 11 bases in the middle. CDR1 and CDR2 from the germline V gene are SGHRS and YFSETQ. The chain's CDR3 is CASSSGADTQYF. Here the CDR3 DNA reads TGCGCCAGCAGCTCTGGAGCGGACACGCAGTATTTT.

This clone has a single count. The chain has TRBV5-4 and TRBJ2-7; 9 bases match TRBD2. Germline-derived CDR1 and CDR2 are SGHNT and YYREEE (reference sequence). This CDR3 region has 15 residues. The ends lost 0 bases at V and 0 bases at J; junction bases unmatched: 1. The CDR3 DNA sequence: TGTGCCAGCAGCTTGGTTAGCGGGGGCTCCTACGAGCAGTACTTC. Protein sequence: CASSLVSGGSYEQYF.

The chain employs TRBV4-1 and TRBJ2-1; 8 bases align to TRBD2. The V gene's germline CDR1 is MGHRA and CDR2 YSYEKL. This CDR3 has 16 residues. With 1 base clipped from V and 3 bases from J, the junction kept 5 bases outside the gene matches. The CDR3 region is CASSQAAGGFYNEQFF. CDR3 DNA sequence: TGCGCCAGCAGCCAAGCGGCGGGGGGATTCTACAATGAGCAGTTCTTC.

The rearrangement uses TRBV28 and TRBJ1-5; D not certain. CDR3 length: 12 amino acids. Deletions cut 11 bases from V and 6 bases from J, with 14 bases between. Germline V gene data show CDR1 as MDHEN and CDR2 as SYDVKM. The CDR3 reads CAAEGGSQPQHF. As DNA, the CDR3 is TGTGCCGCGGAGGGTGGTTCTCAGCCCCAGCATTTT.

The chain carries TRBV6-1 and TRBJ2-3; 12 bases line up with TRBD2. CDR3 length equals 22 residues. Trimming took 1 base from V and 5 from J; bases not matched to a gene: 22. In germline, CDR1 is MNHNS, CDR2 SASEGT. The CDR3 sequence is CASSEGYPTSGSHLPSGDTQYF. For the CDR3, the DNA is TGTGCCAGCAGTGAAGGATACCCGACTAGCGGGAGCCACCTACCCAGCGGAGATACGCAGTATTTT.

The V gene is TRBV6-5, the J gene TRBJ1-1; D call uncertain. Germline CDR1 MNHEY, CDR2 SVGAGI. The CDR3 is 12 amino acids. Trimming removed 4 bases from V and 4 bases from J, with 7 bases in between. CDR3 region: CASSSPGTEAFF. The CDR3 nucleotides read TGTGCCAGCAGTTCCCCAGGCACTGAAGCTTTCTTT.

The chain carries TRBV2 and TRBJ1-4; possibly TRBD1 for D (6 bases). Germline V gives CDR1 SNHLY, CDR2 FYNNEI. The V end was cut by 7 bases, the J end by 5 bases, with 26 bases between. CDR3 size: 18 residues. The CDR3: CASTRLPQGSSLNEKLFF. The CDR3 DNA reads as TGTGCCAGCACCCGACTCCCTCAGGGGTCGAGCCTAAATGAAAAACTGTTTTTT.